This T cell receptor beta chain was recorded in a study of blood T cell repertoires in COVID-19. Study details: Acute-phase and convalescent COVID-19 samples originated in the United States, Italy and Spain. PBMCs, B-cell-depleted T cells, or T cells provided the cDNA or gDNA that made up the material.

Only one count was recorded for this clone. CDR1 is WNHNN and CDR2 is SYGVQD in the germline V gene (reference sequence). The CDR3 extends over 16 amino acids. Deletions cut 2 bases from V and 8 bases from J, with 21 bases between. In the authors' methods: Estimation of nucleated cell counts was performed using reference gene primer amplification. The method was immunoSEQ multiplex PCR; TCRdb's version includes in-frame clones alone and lacks a portion of them. V and J calls and clone size are copied from that table; D and trimming were computed from the DNA. Altogether about 190,000 clones are present, 60% to 80% being singletons, with the ten largest covering around a sixth.

The sequence was collected from a woman in her 50s who had recovered from COVID-19. The rearrangement uses TRBV10-1 and TRBJ1-2, with D hard to call. Sequencing was done on a sample of PBMCs or T cells enriched from blood (not recorded which). CDR3: CASSEPTTPPGSGYTF. DNA for the CDR3: TGCGCCAGCAGTGAGCCAACGACTCCGCCTGGGTCCGGCTACACCTTC.